Below are 11 T cell receptor beta chains sequenced from a single sample in a study of CD8+ T cells in alopecia areata. As to treatment: oral pan-JAK inhibitor, 5-10 mg twice daily. Extraction of RNA preceded its reverse transcription into cDNA, which served as the sequencing template. Profiled with immunoSEQ multiplex PCR; TCRdb holds only in-frame clones, not every one. The sample records over 60,000 clones, just over 45% being singletons. The sample here was CD8+ T cells sorted from blood, taken at roughly week 38, from a patient treated with tofacitinib. These receptors came from a human donor with alopecia areata.

This clone was counted between two and nine times. The chain couples TRBV29-1 to TRBJ2-1; 8 positions match TRBD2. Per germline, CDR1 SQVTM and CDR2 ANQGSEA. CDR3 length: 13 residues. Germline trimming cut 7 bases from V and 3 bases from J; bases unmatched to any gene: 5. The CDR3 nucleotides are TGCAGCGGAAAAGCGGGAGTCTACAATGAGCAGTTCTTC. It yields the protein CSGKAGVYNEQFF.

The rearrangement links TRBV4-1 to TRBJ2-7, with D perhaps TRBD1 (6 bases). Germline V gene sequence: CDR1 MGHRA, CDR2 YSYEKL. V was cut by 1 base and J by 5 bases, with 12 bases left in between. The CDR3 runs to 14 residues. The CDR3 is CASSQGQALDEQYF. For the CDR3, the DNA is TGCGCCAGCAGCCAAGGACAGGCTCTAGACGAGCAGTACTTC.

The CDR3 region is CASSFRAGPNYEQYF. The CDR3 DNA reads TGTGCCAGCAGTTTTCGGGCCGGTCCCAACTACGAGCAGTACTTC. The rearrangement joins TRBV27 to TRBJ2-7; D is undetermined. Germline V lookup: CDR1 MNHEY, CDR2 SMNVEV (reference sequence). The CDR3 has 15 residues. Deletions cut 3 bases from V and 3 bases from J, with 15 bases between.

V and J are TRBV28 and TRBJ2-1, with a possible D match to TRBD2 (5 bases). The CDR3 runs 15 residues. V shed 4 bases and J shed 3 bases, with 13 bases lying between them. Germline-derived CDR1 and CDR2 are MDHEN and SYDVKM. The CDR3 spells CASSSSIRDYNEQFF. The CDR3 DNA reads as TGTGCCAGCAGTTCCTCAATCCGGGACTACAATGAGCAGTTCTTC.

This clone has more than one count but fewer than ten. The rearrangement links TRBV11-1 to TRBJ2-1; 7 bases match TRBD1. J lost 7 bases, V lost 8 bases, and 14 bases had no gene match. Germline V gene lookup returns CDR1 SGHAT and CDR2 FQDESV (reference sequence). The CDR3 extends over 15 amino acids. Written as DNA, the CDR3 is TGTGCCAGCGGGACCGGGACAGCGAGTACTAATGAGCAGTTCTTC. It is translated as CASGTGTASTNEQFF.

This rearrangement joins TRBV30 to TRBJ2-5; 10 bases line up with TRBD2. The CDR3 is made up of 13 amino acids. V lost 3 bases and J lost 5; bases outside the gene matches: 3. Germline V gives CDR1 GTSNPN, CDR2 SVGIG (reference sequence). CDR3 bases: TGTGCCTGGAGATTGACTAGCGGGGAGACCCAGTACTTC. Protein product: CAWRLTSGETQYF.

This chain connects TRBV29-1 to TRBJ2-3; D uncertain. Trimming stripped 0 bases from V and 0 bases from J, with 10 bases between. The CDR3 sequence is 15 residues long. The germline V gene has CDR1 SQVTM and CDR2 ANQGSEA. The CDR3 region is CSVEDHGRSTDTQYF. The CDR3 DNA sequence: TGCAGCGTTGAAGATCATGGGCGTAGCACAGATACGCAGTATTTT.

The chain joins TRBV27 to TRBJ2-7; a weak D match, TRBD1 (5 bases). Germline lookup yields CDR1 MNHEY and CDR2 SMNVEV (reference sequence). Trimming pared 0 bases from V and 4 bases from J, leaving 7 bases between. This CDR3 region has 13 residues. CDR3 loop: CASSLSRQYEQYF. In nucleotides, the CDR3 is TGTGCCAGCAGTTTATCCCGACAGTACGAGCAGTACTTC.

A few counts support this clone. The chain uses TRBV7-9 and TRBJ1-2; no clear D. The V and J ends lost 10 bases and 4 bases respectively, with 13 bases between them. Looked up from germline, CDR1 is SEHNR and CDR2 is FQNEAQ (reference sequence). The CDR3 loop spans 12 amino acids. CDR3 sequence reads: CATWESIYGYTF. The CDR3, as DNA: TGTGCCACCTGGGAGTCCATCTATGGCTACACCTTC.

The chain recombines TRBV30 with TRBJ1-1, with D possibly being TRBD1 (5 bases). V lost 4 bases and J lost 6, with 12 bases in between. CDR3 length: 12 amino acids. The germline V gene encodes CDR1 GTSNPN and CDR2 SVGIG (reference sequence). CDR3 sequence: CAWTGLFSEAFF. CDR3 DNA: TGTGCCTGGACAGGGCTCTTCTCTGAAGCTTTCTTT.

This chain uses TRBV6-6 with TRBJ1-5; D remains unclear. Per germline, CDR1 MNHNY and CDR2 SVGAGI (reference sequence). This CDR3 comprises 14 residues. The ends were cut back, 8 bases at V and 10 bases at J, with 21 bases in the middle. The CDR3 is CASRRGPWLEPQHF. The DNA of the CDR3 is TGTGCCAGCCGACGAGGGCCATGGCTTGAACCCCAGCATTTT.